This TCR beta chain was sequenced in a study of beta chain features in type 1 diabetes. Trimming at V came to 2 bases and at J to 3 bases, leaving 4 bases not matched to a gene. From germline, CDR1 is MNHNY and CDR2 SVGAGI (reference sequence). This CDR3 comprises 15 residues. To note about this clone: Its specificity is unknown.

Overall study results and limits: Significant though moderate, a shortening of TCRB CDR3s appeared in all four CD4+ subsets of Type 1 diabetes patients. Researchers reported that naive, central memory and Treg TCRB repertoires appeared more similar in patients than in healthy donors. Junctions at VDJ sites from type 1 diabetes patients had fewer insertions and more deletions.

Reverse transcription of all isolated RNA meant that expressed TCRB transcripts were sequenced. Sequenced by immunoSEQ multiplex PCR; TCRdb stores in-frame clones only, minus some. The sample lists fewer than 350,000 clones; over 12% were seen once. The sequenced material came from naive CD4+ T cells from blood. This chain connects TRBV6-6 to TRBJ1-1; TRBD1 agrees at 9 bases. The clonotype comes from a man between 18 and 35 years old with type 1 diabetes. DNA of the CDR3: TGTGCCAGCAGTTACCCGAGGACAGGGGACACTGAAGCTTTCTTT. This sequence encodes CASSYPRTGDTEAFF.